This T cell receptor (beta chain) was captured in a study of post-analysis software for immune sequencing data. The wider study: Included among the disease courses, which were recorded for the cohort, were relapsing-remitting, secondary progressive and progressive-relapsing multiple sclerosis.

Study outcomes and limitations: TRBV segments more frequent in patients than in controls numbered five and included TRBV5-6, TRBV5-1 and TRBV20-1. Significantly decreased normalized Chao1 diversity was recorded for multiple sclerosis patients relative to controls. Samples prepared in the same batch strongly co-clustered by F measure.

Trimming cost V 1 base and J 8 bases, with 15 bases left between them. CDR1 and CDR2 from the germline V gene are MNHNS and SASEGT. CDR3 size: 15 residues. TCR beta cDNA libraries had unique molecular identifiers. T cells numbering about 0.85 to 10 million yielded around 500,000 cDNA molecules. In TCRdb, the PCR reads were re-called with MiXCR into one record per CDR3 protein. Found here are hundreds of thousands of distinct CDR3 sequences, around 64% of them singletons; the top ten hold 10% to 12%. With respect to this clonotype: Antigen: not known.

This chain joins TRBV6-1 and TRBJ2-1; D may correspond to TRBD1 or TRBD2 (5 bases each). The sequence derives from a girl aged 2-9 years with multiple sclerosis. Sequencing used blood. The CDR3 loop reads CASSEGGFPRDEQFF. The CDR3 bases are TGTGCCAGCAGTGAAGGGGGGTTTCCAAGGGATGAGCAGTTCTTC.